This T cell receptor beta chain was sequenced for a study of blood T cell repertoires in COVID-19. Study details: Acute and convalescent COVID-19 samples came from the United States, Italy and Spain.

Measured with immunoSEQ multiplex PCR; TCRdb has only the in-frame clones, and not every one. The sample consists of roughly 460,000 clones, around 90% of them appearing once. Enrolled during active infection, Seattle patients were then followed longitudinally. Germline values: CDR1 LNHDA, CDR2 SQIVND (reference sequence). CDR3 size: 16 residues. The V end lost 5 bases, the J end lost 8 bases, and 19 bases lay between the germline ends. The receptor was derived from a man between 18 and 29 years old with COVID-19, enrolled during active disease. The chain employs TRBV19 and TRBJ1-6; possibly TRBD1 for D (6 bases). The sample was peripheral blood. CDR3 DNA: TGTGCCAGTAGTCCCGCCAAACAGGGCTACTATTCACCCCTCCACTTT. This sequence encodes CASSPAKQGYYSPLHF.